The 3 T cell receptor beta chains below all came from one sample that was sequenced in a study of blood T cells in healthy people across ages. A second PCR of about 7 to 12 cycles used a sample-barcoded 5' primer and a J-beta primer mix. MiXCR, applied by TCRdb to the 5' RACE reads, yields one record per CDR3 protein. The repertoire holds approximately 800,000 distinct CDR3 sequences, with nearly 60% as singletons. Sample: blood. All receptors come from a man younger than 45 in good health.

The rearrangement joins TRBV6-5 to TRBJ1-1; TRBD1 matches 8 bases. The CDR3 length is 15 residues. CDR1 is MNHEY and CDR2 is SVGAGI in the germline V gene. After removal of 5 bases from V and 6 bases from J, the junction contained 11 bases not matched to a gene. The CDR3 region is CASSLGQGKSAEAFF. CDR3 nucleotides: TGTGCCAGCAGTCTTGGACAGGGAAAGAGCGCTGAAGCTTTCTTT.

V and J are TRBV15 and TRBJ2-7, with 10 positions matching TRBD1. The J segment lost 3 bases and the V segment lost 4 bases, leaving 9 bases of the junction unmatched. Germline V gene sequence: CDR1 LNHNV, CDR2 YYDKDF (reference sequence). The CDR3 length is 16 residues. The CDR3 DNA reads TGTGCCACCAGCACAAGGAGGGGACAGGGGTACTACGAGCAGTACTTC. Translating it yields CATSTRRGQGYYEQYF.

This rearrangement joins TRBV10-3 to TRBJ2-3; D is unresolved. This CDR3 region has 11 residues. Germline V gives CDR1 ENHRY, CDR2 SYGVKD. V was clipped by 6 bases and J by 5 bases, with 6 bases between them. CDR3 amino acids: CAIRDIDTQYF. CDR3 DNA: TGTGCCATCAGGGATATAGATACGCAGTATTTT.